This T cell receptor (beta chain) was identified in a study of blood T cells in healthy people across ages. CDR1 is DFQATT and CDR2 is SNEGSKA in the germline V gene (reference sequence). This CDR3 contains 13 residues. V lost 5 bases, J lost 8 bases, and 15 bases lay in between. It was with a sample-barcoded 5' primer and a J-beta primer mix that a second PCR of about 6 to 12 cycles was run. From the 5' RACE reads, TCRdb called clonotypes with MiXCR, one entry per CDR3 protein. This table holds more than 800,000 distinct CDR3 sequences, 29% found once. For this clonotype: The CDR3 does not close with the conserved phenylalanine or tryptophan, likely indicating a read error.

The V gene is TRBV20-1, the J gene TRBJ1-4; tentatively, D is TRBD1 (6 bases). What was sequenced was blood. The receptor's source is a woman older than 75 in good health. This CDR3 is CSAQRQVGEKLFV. CDR3 bases: TGCAGTGCTCAACGACAGGTTGGAGAAAAACTGTTTGTT.